This T cell receptor (beta chain) was observed in a study of cytomegalovirus exposure and HLA in healthy donors. With respect to this clone: Its antigen is unidentified.

The ends were cut back, 1 base at V and 3 bases at J, with 9 bases in the middle. The germline CDR1 and CDR2 sequences are SGHDN and FVKESK. The CDR3 extends over 14 amino acids. Study-level results: According to a later analysis, donors in an Asian-associated ancestry cluster reportedly had fewer N-insertions than the roughly 630-donor mean. In a later analysis, TCR association rates varied by HLA locus: DRB1 most, HLA-C fewest. Sequencing probably produced one cluster of sequence variants that were highly shared.

The PCR contained 60 Vbeta and 13 Jbeta primers. Sequencing was performed with immunoSEQ multiplex PCR; in TCRdb, only in-frame clones are kept and a portion is missing. The sample includes around 200,000 clones, roughly four fifths of them seen just once. The receptor comes from a man aged 45-60 years in good health and CMV-seronegative. What was sequenced was PBMCs. The chain links TRBV14 to TRBJ1-1; a weak D match, TRBD1 (5 bases). The CDR3 coding sequence is TGTGCCAGCAGCCAAGTGGAGGGGTACACTGAAGCTTTCTTT. This translates into CASSQVEGYTEAFF.